The present T cell receptor (beta chain) was sequenced within a study of shared clonotypes between healthy human individuals. Findings and caveats of the study: Depth was large, yet rarefaction showed that sorted-subset sequencing was incomplete. Among non-shared clonotypes, generation probabilities were lower than among those shared by all four donors.

Trimming stripped 4 bases from V and 0 bases from J, with 11 bases between. The CDR3 loop spans 15 amino acids. Germline CDR1 and CDR2: SGHDT and YYEEEE. Deep-level settings were used for running the assay. TCRdb keeps only in-frame clones here, not all; method: immunoSEQ multiplex PCR. The profile shows about 2.3 million clones, just over 90% of them singletons. As to this clone: Its antigen is still unknown.

V gene TRBV5-6 combines with J gene TRBJ1-5; no definite D call. The origin of this receptor is a man between 18 and 29 years old in good health. Some clones in this sample may be carry-over from other donors' samples. The source material was naive CD4+ T cells from PBMCs. Subset noted: CD45RA+ positively selected. The CDR3 DNA follows: TGTGCCAGCAGCCCGAACGACGGTAGCAATCAGCCCCAGCATTTT. Protein: CASSPNDGSNQPQHF.